Listed below are T cell receptor beta chains from one sample, sequenced in a study of T cells of healthy individuals. TCRdb ran MiXCR on the 5' RACE reads and lists one entry per CDR3 protein. This repertoire shows about 96,000 distinct CDR3 sequences, 17% found once; its top ten account for about 6%. The receptors were gathered from a human donor in good health. CDR3s include the opening cysteine and the closing phenylalanine or tryptophan. Each record gives: D gene, V gene, clone size, J gene, CDR3 protein, CDR3 DNA. The D gene is left open where the match is weak. Rows may omit the clone size; those that give it use once, few, many or a size class.

>.|TRBV20-1|.|TRBJ2-1
CSRIGTHSYNEQFF
TGCAGTCGGATCGGGACACACTCCTACAATGAGCAGTTCTTC
>.|TRBV15|.|TRBJ2-3
CATSGIASTDTQYF
TGTGCCACCAGCGGCATTGCTAGCACAGATACGCAGTATTTT
>.|TRBV6-6|many|TRBJ1-3
CASSFGQSSGNTIYF
TGTGCCAGCAGTTTCGGGCAGAGCTCTGGAAACACCATATATTTT
>.|TRBV28|few|TRBJ1-1
CASSKAGRRGASTAFF
TGTGCCAGCAGTAAGGCCGGGAGGAGGGGGGCTTCGACGGCTTTCTTT
>.|TRBV7-8|.|TRBJ2-2
CASSRISGNTGELFF
TGTGCCAGCAGCCGGATATCAGGGAACACCGGGGAGCTGTTTTTT
>.|TRBV9|.|TRBJ2-5
CASSVGSAETQYF
TGTGCCAGCAGCGTAGGTAGCGCGGAGACCCAGTACTTC
>TRBD2|TRBV5-3|.|TRBJ2-7
CARSTGTRTYEQYF
TGTGCCAGATCGACCGGGACTAGGACGTACGAGCAGTACTTC
>.|TRBV20-1|few|TRBJ2-2
CSAETNTGELFF
TGCAGTGCGGAGACGAACACCGGGGAGCTGTTTTTT
>TRBD1|TRBV9|.|TRBJ2-7
CASSFRDSREQYF
TGTGCCAGCAGCTTCCGGGACAGTCGGGAGCAGTACTTC
>.|TRBV7-2|.|TRBJ2-3
CASSPGGAADTQYF
TGTGCCAGCAGCCCCGGGGGCGCAGCAGATACGCAGTATTTT
>.|TRBV5-1|few|TRBJ2-2
CASSLDSGNTGELFF
TGCGCCAGCAGCTTAGATTCTGGGAACACCGGGGAGCTGTTTTTT
>TRBD2|TRBV27|few|TRBJ2-2
CASSRGLAGTGELFF
TGTGCCAGCAGCCGAGGACTAGCGGGAACCGGGGAGCTGTTTTTT
>TRBD2|TRBV20-1|.|TRBJ2-5
CSAPASGAQETQYF
TGCAGTGCTCCTGCTAGCGGGGCCCAAGAGACCCAGTACTTC
>.|TRBV6-5|.|TRBJ1-3
CASISGPGNTIYF
TGTGCCAGCATCTCAGGTCCTGGAAACACCATATATTTT
>.|TRBV6-5|.|TRBJ2-7
CASRDQGLLKGEQYF
TGTGCCAGCAGGGACCAGGGACTCCTAAAGGGCGAGCAGTACTTC
>.|TRBV10-3|.|TRBJ1-1
CASRGGNTEAFF
TGTGCCTCACGAGGGGGGAACACTGAAGCTTTCTTT
>.|TRBV4-2|.|TRBJ2-7
CASSQDARAGDEQYF
TGTGCCAGCAGCCAAGATGCGCGGGCCGGGGACGAGCAGTACTTC
>.|TRBV24-1|.|TRBJ2-5
CATSDSGVETQYF
TGTGCCACCAGTGATTCGGGAGTGGAGACCCAGTACTTC
>.|TRBV6-6|.|TRBJ2-3
CASLPSTDTQYF
TGTGCCAGTCTGCCAAGCACAGATACGCAGTATTTT
>.|TRBV7-3|.|TRBJ2-7
CASSLGGAIEYEQYF
TGTGCCAGCAGCTTGGGGGGGGCGATAGAATACGAGCAGTACTTC
>.|TRBV20-1|.|TRBJ2-1
CSAPGFSYNEQFF
TGCAGTGCCCCCGGTTTTTCCTACAATGAGCAGTTCTTC
>.|TRBV7-2|many|TRBJ1-1
CASSGYNTEAFF
TGTGCCAGCTCGGGATATAACACTGAAGCTTTCTTT